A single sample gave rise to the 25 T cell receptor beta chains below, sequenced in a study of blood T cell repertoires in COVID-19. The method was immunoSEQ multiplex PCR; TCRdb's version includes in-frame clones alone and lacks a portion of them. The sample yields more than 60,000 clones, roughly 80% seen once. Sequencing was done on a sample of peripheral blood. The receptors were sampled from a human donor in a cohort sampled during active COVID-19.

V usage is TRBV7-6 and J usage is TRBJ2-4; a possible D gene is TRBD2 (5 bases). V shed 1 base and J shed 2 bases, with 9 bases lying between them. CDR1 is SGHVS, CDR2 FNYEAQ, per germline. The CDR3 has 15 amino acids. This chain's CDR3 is CASSLDPGTKNIQYF. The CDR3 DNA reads TGTGCCAGCAGCTTAGATCCGGGAACCAAAAACATTCAGTACTTC.

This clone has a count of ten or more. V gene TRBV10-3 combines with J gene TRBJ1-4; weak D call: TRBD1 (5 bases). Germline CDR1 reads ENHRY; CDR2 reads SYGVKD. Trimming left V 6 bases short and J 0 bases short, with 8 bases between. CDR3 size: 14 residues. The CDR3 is CAIRSGATNEKLFF. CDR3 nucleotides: TGTGCCATCAGGTCGGGGGCAACTAATGAAAAACTGTTTTTT.

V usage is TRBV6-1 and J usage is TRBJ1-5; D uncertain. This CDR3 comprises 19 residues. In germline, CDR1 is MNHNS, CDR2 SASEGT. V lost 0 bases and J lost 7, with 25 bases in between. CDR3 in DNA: TGTGCCAGCAGTGAAGCGAGGTTTGAGACCATTACCTCTTCCCAGCCCCAGCATTTT. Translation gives CASSEARFETITSSQPQHF.

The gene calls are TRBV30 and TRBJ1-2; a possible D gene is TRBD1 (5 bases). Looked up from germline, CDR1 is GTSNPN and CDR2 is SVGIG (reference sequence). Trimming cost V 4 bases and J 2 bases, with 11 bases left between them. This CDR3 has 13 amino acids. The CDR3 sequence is CAWNGGGNYGYTF. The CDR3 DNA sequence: TGTGCCTGGAATGGGGGAGGGAACTATGGCTACACCTTC. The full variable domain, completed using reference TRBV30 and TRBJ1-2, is SQTIHQWPATLVQPVGSPLSLECTVEGTSNPNLYWYRQAAGRGLQLLFYSVGIGQISSEVPQNLSASRPQDRQFILSSKKLLLSDSGFYLCAWNGGGNYGYTFGSGTRLTVV.

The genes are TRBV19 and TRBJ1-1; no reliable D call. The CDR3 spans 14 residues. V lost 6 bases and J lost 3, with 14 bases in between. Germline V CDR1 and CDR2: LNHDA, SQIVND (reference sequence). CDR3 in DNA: TGTGCCAGTAGAACCTACAGCAGTTACACTGAAGCTTTCTTT. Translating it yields CASRTYSSYTEAFF.

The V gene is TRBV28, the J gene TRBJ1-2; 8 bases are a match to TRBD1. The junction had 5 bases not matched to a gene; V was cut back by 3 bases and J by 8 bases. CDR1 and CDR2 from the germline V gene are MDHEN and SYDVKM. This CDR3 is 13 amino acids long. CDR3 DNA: TGTGCCAGCAGTTTGACAGGGGAAGGAGGCTACACCTTC. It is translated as CASSLTGEGGYTF.

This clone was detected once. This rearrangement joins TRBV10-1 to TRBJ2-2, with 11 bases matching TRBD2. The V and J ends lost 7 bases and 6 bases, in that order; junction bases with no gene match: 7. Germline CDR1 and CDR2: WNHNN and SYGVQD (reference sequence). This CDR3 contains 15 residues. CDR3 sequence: CASTFALAGAGELFF. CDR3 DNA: TGCGCCAGCACCTTCGCACTAGCGGGGGCCGGGGAGCTGTTTTTT.

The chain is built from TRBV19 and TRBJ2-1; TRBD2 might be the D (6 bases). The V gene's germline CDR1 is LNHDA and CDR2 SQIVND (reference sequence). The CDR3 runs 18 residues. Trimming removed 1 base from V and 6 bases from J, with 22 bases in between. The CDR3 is CASSIAPPRRLRGNEQFF. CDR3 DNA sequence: TGTGCCAGTAGTATAGCGCCCCCCCGCAGGCTGCGGGGCAATGAGCAGTTCTTC.

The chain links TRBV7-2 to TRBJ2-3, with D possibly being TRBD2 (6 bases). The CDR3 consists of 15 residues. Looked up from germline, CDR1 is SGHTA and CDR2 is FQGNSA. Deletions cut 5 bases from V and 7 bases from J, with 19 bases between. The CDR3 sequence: CASSQSGTAYHTQYF. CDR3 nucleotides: TGTGCCAGCAGCCAGTCCGGGACTGCGTATCATACGCAGTATTTT.

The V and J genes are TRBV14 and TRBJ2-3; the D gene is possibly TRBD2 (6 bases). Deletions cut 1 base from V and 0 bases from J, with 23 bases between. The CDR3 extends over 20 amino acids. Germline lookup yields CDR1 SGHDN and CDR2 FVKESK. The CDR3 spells CASSQGVSAGFIGSTDTQYF. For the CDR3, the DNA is TGTGCCAGCAGCCAAGGGGTTTCTGCGGGGTTTATCGGTAGCACAGATACGCAGTATTTT.

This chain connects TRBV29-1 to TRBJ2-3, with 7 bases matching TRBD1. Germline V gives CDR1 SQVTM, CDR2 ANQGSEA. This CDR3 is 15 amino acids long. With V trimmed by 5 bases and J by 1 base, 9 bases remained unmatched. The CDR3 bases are TGCAGCGTTCAAACAGGGGTCCCACGCACAGATACGCAGTATTTT. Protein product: CSVQTGVPRTDTQYF.

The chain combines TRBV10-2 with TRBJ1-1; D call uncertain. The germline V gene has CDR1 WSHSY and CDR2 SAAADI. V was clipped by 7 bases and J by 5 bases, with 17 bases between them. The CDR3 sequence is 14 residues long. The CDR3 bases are TGCGCCAGCAAGAGAGGCACATCGGGGACTGAAGCTTTCTTT. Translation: CASKRGTSGTEAFF.

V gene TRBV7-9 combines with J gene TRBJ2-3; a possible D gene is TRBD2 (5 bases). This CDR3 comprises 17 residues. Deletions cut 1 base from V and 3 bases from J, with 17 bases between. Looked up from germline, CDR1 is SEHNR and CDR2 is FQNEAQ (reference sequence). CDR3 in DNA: TGTGCCAGCAGCTTAGGGGTTTTGGGGAGCGGTACAGATACGCAGTATTTT. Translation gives CASSLGVLGSGTDTQYF.

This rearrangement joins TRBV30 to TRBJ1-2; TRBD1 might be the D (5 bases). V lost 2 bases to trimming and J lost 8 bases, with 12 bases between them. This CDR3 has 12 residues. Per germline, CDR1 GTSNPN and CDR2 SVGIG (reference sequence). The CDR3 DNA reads TGTGCCTGGAGTTCTCAGGGTTGGGGCTACACCTTC. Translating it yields CAWSSQGWGYTF.

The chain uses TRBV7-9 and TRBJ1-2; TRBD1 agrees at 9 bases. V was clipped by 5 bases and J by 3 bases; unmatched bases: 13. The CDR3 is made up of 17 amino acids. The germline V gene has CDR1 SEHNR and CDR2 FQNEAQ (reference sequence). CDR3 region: CASSPSPGTGHDYGYTF. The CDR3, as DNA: TGTGCCAGCAGCCCATCTCCCGGGACAGGGCACGACTATGGCTACACCTTC.

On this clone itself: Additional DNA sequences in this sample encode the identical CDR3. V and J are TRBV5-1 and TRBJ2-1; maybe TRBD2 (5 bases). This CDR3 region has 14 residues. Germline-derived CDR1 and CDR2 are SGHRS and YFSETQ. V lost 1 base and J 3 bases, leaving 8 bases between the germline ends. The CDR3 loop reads CASSLTGGYNEQFF. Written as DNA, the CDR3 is TGCGCCAGCAGCTTGACCGGAGGCTACAATGAGCAGTTCTTC.

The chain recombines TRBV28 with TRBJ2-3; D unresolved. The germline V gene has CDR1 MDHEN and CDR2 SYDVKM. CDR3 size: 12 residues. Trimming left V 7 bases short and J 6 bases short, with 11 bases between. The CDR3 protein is CASNRLPDTQYF. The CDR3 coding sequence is TGTGCCAGCAACCGACTTCCGGATACGCAGTATTTT.

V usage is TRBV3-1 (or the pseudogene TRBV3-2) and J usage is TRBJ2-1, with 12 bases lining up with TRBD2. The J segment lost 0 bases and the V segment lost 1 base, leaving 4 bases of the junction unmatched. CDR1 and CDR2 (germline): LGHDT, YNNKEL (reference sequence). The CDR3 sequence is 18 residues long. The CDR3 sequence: CASSQGLAGDISYNEQFF. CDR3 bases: TGTGCCAGCAGCCAAGGACTAGCGGGGGATATCTCCTACAATGAGCAGTTCTTC.

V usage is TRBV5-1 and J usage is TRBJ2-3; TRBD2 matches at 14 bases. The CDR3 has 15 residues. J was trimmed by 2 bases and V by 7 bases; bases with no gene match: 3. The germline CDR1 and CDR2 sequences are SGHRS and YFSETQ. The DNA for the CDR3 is TGCGCCAGCGGACTAGCGGGGGGACCCACAGATACGCAGTATTTT. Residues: CASGLAGGPTDTQYF.

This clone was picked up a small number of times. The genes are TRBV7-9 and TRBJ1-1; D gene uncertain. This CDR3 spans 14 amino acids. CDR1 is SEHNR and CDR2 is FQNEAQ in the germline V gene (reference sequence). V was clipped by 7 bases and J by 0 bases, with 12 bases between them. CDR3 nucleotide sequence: TGTGCCAGCACTGGGCCCCCGATGAACACTGAAGCTTTCTTT. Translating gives CASTGPPMNTEAFF.

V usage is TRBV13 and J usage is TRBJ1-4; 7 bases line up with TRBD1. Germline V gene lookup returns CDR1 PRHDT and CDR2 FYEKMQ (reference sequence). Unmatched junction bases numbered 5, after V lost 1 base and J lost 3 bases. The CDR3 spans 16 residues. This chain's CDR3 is CASSLVGGLANEKLFF. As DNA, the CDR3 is TGTGCCAGCAGCTTAGTAGGGGGCCTGGCTAATGAAAAACTGTTTTTT.

The CDR3 is CAWSREQGPYEQYF. For the CDR3, the DNA is TGTGCCTGGAGTCGGGAACAGGGGCCCTACGAGCAGTACTTC. The chain is built from TRBV30 and TRBJ2-7, with TRBD1 matching over 7 bases. Germline CDR1 and CDR2: GTSNPN and SVGIG (reference sequence). V was clipped by 2 bases and J by 2 bases; unmatched bases: 6. The CDR3 is made up of 14 amino acids.

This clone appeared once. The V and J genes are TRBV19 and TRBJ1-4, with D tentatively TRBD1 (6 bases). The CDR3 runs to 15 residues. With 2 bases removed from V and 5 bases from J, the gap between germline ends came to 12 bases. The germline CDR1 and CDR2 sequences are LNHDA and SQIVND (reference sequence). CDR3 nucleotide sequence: TGTGCCAGTAGTATACAAGGGGGTCGGAATGAAAAACTGTTTTTT. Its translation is CASSIQGGRNEKLFF.

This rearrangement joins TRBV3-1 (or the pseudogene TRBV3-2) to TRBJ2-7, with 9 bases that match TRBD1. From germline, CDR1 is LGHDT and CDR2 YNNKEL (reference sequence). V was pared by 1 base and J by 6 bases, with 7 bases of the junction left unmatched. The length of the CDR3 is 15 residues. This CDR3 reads CASSQGNGQGSEQYF. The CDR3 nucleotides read TGTGCCAGCAGCCAAGGGAACGGACAGGGGAGCGAGCAGTACTTC.

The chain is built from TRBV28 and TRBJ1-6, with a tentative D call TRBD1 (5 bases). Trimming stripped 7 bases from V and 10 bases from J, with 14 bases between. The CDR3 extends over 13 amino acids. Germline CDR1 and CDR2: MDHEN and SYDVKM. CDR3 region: CASMGGLGSPLHF. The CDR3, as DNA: TGTGCCAGCATGGGGGGTCTGGGCTCACCCCTCCACTTT.